The 10 T cell receptor beta chains given below trace back to one sample, sequenced in a study of blood T cell repertoires in COVID-19. Data came from immunoSEQ multiplex PCR; TCRdb stores just in-frame clones and leaves some out. The sample comprises 200,000 to 250,000 clones, roughly nine tenths of which are singletons, and roughly 3.3% rests with the top ten. Source material: PBMCs or T cells enriched from blood (not recorded which). These receptors were obtained from a woman in her forties or fifties in a cohort exposed to, infected with or recovered from COVID-19 (not recorded which).

The chain joins TRBV9 to TRBJ1-3; no definite D call. V dropped 0 bases and J dropped 0 bases, with 7 bases sitting between them. CDR3 length: 15 residues. Per the germline V gene, CDR1 is SGDLS and CDR2 is YYNGEE. The CDR3 is CASSVVASSGNTIYF. In DNA, the CDR3 is TGTGCCAGCAGCGTAGTGGCAAGCTCTGGAAACACCATATATTTT.

The chain has TRBV9 and TRBJ2-3, with D possibly matching TRBD1 (5 bases). CDR3 length: 14 amino acids. Germline CDR1 reads SGDLS; CDR2 reads YYNGEE. Trimming cost V 0 bases and J 4 bases, with 9 bases left between them. This CDR3 reads CASSVGRGSDTQYF. The CDR3 bases are TGTGCCAGCAGCGTAGGAAGGGGATCAGATACGCAGTATTTT.

The V gene is TRBV7-2, the J gene TRBJ2-3; TRBD2 aligns across 12 bases. CDR1 and CDR2 (germline): SGHTA, FQGNSA. The CDR3 covers 16 residues. V shed 7 bases and J 3 bases; nucleotides not matched to a gene: 8. CDR3: CASNPSGGAGTDTQYF. CDR3 sequence (DNA): TGTGCCAGCAACCCTAGCGGGGGGGCTGGAACAGATACGCAGTATTTT.

The rearrangement joins TRBV4-1 to TRBJ2-5, with 10 bases lining up with TRBD1. Germline CDR1 MGHRA, CDR2 YSYEKL. CDR3 length: 15 amino acids. The V and J ends lost 5 bases and 3 bases, in that order; junction bases with no gene match: 6. The CDR3 region is CASSATGTGEETQYF. The CDR3 DNA sequence: TGCGCCAGCAGCGCAACCGGGACAGGGGAAGAGACCCAGTACTTC.

This chain connects TRBV24-1 to TRBJ2-1, with 12 nucleotides matching TRBD2. Germline lookup yields CDR1 KGHDR and CDR2 SFDVKD. The junction had 0 bases not matched to a gene; V was cut back by 2 bases and J by 5 bases. This CDR3 has 15 amino acids. The CDR3 coding sequence is TGTGCCACCAGTGATTGGACTAGCGGGGACAATGAGCAGTTCTTC. Translating it yields CATSDWTSGDNEQFF.

This rearrangement joins TRBV9 to TRBJ2-3, with a possible D match to TRBD1 (5 bases). The germline V gene encodes CDR1 SGDLS and CDR2 YYNGEE. The V gene lost 4 bases and the J gene lost 2 bases, with 17 bases spanning the gap. There are 16 residues in the CDR3. The chain's CDR3 is CASSSRGQGFTDTQYF. The CDR3 nucleotides are TGTGCCAGCAGCTCCCGCGGCCAGGGATTCACAGATACGCAGTATTTT.

The V and J genes are TRBV29-1 and TRBJ2-7; TRBD1 might be the D (5 bases). The CDR3 extends over 13 amino acids. Germline V gene sequence: CDR1 SQVTM, CDR2 ANQGSEA. V was trimmed by 4 bases and J by 2 bases, leaving 12 bases between them. The CDR3 region is CSVVRAGTYEQYF. The CDR3 nucleotides read TGCAGCGTTGTTAGGGCAGGGACCTACGAGCAGTACTTC.

The chain couples TRBV5-1 to TRBJ2-7; 11 positions agree with TRBD1. CDR1 is SGHRS, CDR2 YFSETQ, per germline. With 5 bases clipped from V and 0 bases from J, the junction kept 4 bases outside the gene matches. This CDR3 has 15 residues. CDR3: CASSSGTGGSYEQYF. Written as DNA, the CDR3 is TGCGCCAGCAGTTCCGGGACAGGGGGCTCCTACGAGCAGTACTTC.

The chain has TRBV3-1 (or the pseudogene TRBV3-2) and TRBJ2-2, with D unresolved. The CDR3 is 15 amino acids. From germline, CDR1 is LGHDT and CDR2 YNNKEL (reference sequence). V lost 4 bases to trimming and J lost 5 bases, with 14 bases between them. The CDR3 nucleotides are TGTGCCAGCAGCCCACTGCCTGGAGTGACCGGGGAGCTGTTTTTT. It encodes CASSPLPGVTGELFF.

CDR3 in amino acids: CASKNLQGVNEQYF. The CDR3 bases are TGTGCCAGCAAAAATCTCCAGGGGGTGAACGAGCAGTACTTC. The chain couples TRBV6-5 to TRBJ2-7; 7 nucleotides align to TRBD1. CDR3 size: 14 residues. J gave up 5 bases and V 7 bases, and 11 bases lay outside the gene matches. In germline, CDR1 is MNHEY, CDR2 SVGAGI.